Following are 26 T cell receptor beta chains from one sample sequenced in a study of blood T cell repertoires in COVID-19. Profiled with immunoSEQ multiplex PCR; TCRdb holds only in-frame clones, not every one. The top ten hold 9.7% of the sample, which has under 250,000 clones, approximately 80% seen once. The sample taken for sequencing was peripheral blood. These receptors were collected from a man aged 45-60 years with active or convalescent COVID-19.

The CDR3 loop is CASSEGAGGPSYEQYV. DNA of the CDR3: TGTGCCAGCAGTGAAGGGGCAGGGGGACCCTCCTACGAGCAGTACGTC. This chain joins TRBV6-1 and TRBJ2-7; TRBD1 agrees at 7 bases. CDR3 length equals 16 residues. The junction had 6 bases not matched to a gene; V was cut back by 1 base and J by 0 bases. Germline V CDR1 and CDR2: MNHNS, SASEGT.

The gene calls are TRBV19 and TRBJ1-1; 7 bases align to TRBD1. This CDR3 spans 14 amino acids. Per germline, CDR1 LNHDA and CDR2 SQIVND (reference sequence). The ends lost 0 bases at V and 9 bases at J; junction bases unmatched: 7. For the CDR3, the DNA is TGTGCCAGTAGTATAGAGGGTGGGACAGCTAAAGCTTTCTTT. Amino acid sequence: CASSIEGGTAKAFF. Full variable domain (rest looked up from reference TRBV19 and TRBJ1-1): DGGITQSPKYLFRKEGQNVTLSCEQNLNHDAMYWYRQDPGQGLRLIYYSQIVNDFQKGDIAEGYSVSREKKESFPLTVTSAQKNPTAFYLCASSIEGGTAKAFFGQGTRLTVV.

V is TRBV4-3 and J is TRBJ1-4; 8 bases are a match to TRBD1. The CDR3 runs to 16 residues. Looked up from germline, CDR1 is LGHNA and CDR2 is YSLEER. Trimming took 5 bases from V and 7 from J; bases not matched to a gene: 12. CDR3 residues: CASSRTDRVGGEKLFF. The CDR3 bases are TGCGCCAGCAGCAGAACGGACAGGGTCGGAGGTGAAAAACTGTTTTTT.

This chain links TRBV18 with TRBJ2-3, with 9 bases fitting TRBD2. CDR3 length equals 15 residues. CDR1 is KGHSH, CDR2 LQKENI, per germline. Losses at the gene ends were 5 bases for V and 3 bases for J; bases not matched to a gene: 6. The CDR3 sequence is CASSGPAGGTDTQYF. CDR3 sequence (DNA): TGTGCCAGCTCAGGTCCAGCGGGGGGAACAGATACGCAGTATTTT.

CDR3 sequence reads: CSVNVVGGNYGYTF. CDR3 in DNA: TGCAGCGTGAACGTTGTGGGGGGGAACTATGGCTACACCTTC. The genes are TRBV29-1 and TRBJ1-2, with D tentatively TRBD1 (5 bases). The CDR3 sequence is 14 residues long. Deletions cut 6 bases from V and 2 bases from J, with 16 bases between. Per the germline V gene, CDR1 is SQVTM and CDR2 is ANQGSEA.

The chain couples TRBV5-1 to TRBJ1-1; TRBD1 matches at 7 bases. From germline, CDR1 is SGHRS and CDR2 YFSETQ. The CDR3 has 14 residues. Unmatched junction bases numbered 4, after V lost 4 bases and J lost 1 base. The CDR3 region is CASSEWDRNTEAFF. CDR3 DNA sequence: TGCGCCAGCAGCGAATGGGACAGGAACACTGAAGCTTTCTTT.

The chain is built from TRBV18 and TRBJ1-6; maybe TRBD1 (5 bases). Trimming removed 2 bases at V and 5 bases at J, with 19 bases between. CDR1 and CDR2 (germline): KGHSH, LQKENI. The CDR3 runs 18 residues. The CDR3 is CASSPSFSGVKDNSPLHF. Here the CDR3 DNA reads TGTGCCAGCTCACCAAGTTTTTCGGGGGTTAAGGATAATTCACCCCTCCACTTT.

The chain uses TRBV7-9 and TRBJ2-5, with 7 bases that match TRBD2. The CDR3 contains 14 residues. V was clipped by 4 bases and J by 5 bases; unmatched bases: 7. Germline CDR1 SEHNR, CDR2 FQNEAQ (reference sequence). This CDR3 is CASSSWTSPETQYF. The CDR3 DNA sequence: TGTGCCAGCAGCTCCTGGACTAGTCCGGAGACCCAGTACTTC.

This chain joins TRBV7-9 and TRBJ2-2; possibly TRBD1 for D (6 bases). Trimming shortened V by 5 bases and J by 8 bases, and 24 bases separated the two germline ends. This CDR3 has 17 amino acids. The germline CDR1 and CDR2 sequences are SEHNR and FQNEAQ (reference sequence). CDR3 DNA sequence: TGTGCCAGCAGCCCGAAGGGGGACGACTCTGACTGGGGGGAGCTGTTTTTT. Translated, it gives CASSPKGDDSDWGELFF.

The V gene is TRBV7-9, the J gene TRBJ1-2; TRBD1 aligns across 7 bases. The CDR3 is 15 amino acids. The V gene's germline CDR1 is SEHNR and CDR2 FQNEAQ (reference sequence). The trim removed 0 bases at V and 2 bases at J, leaving 3 bases unmatched. CDR3 sequence: CASSLALDRNYGYTF. The CDR3 region has the DNA TGTGCCAGCAGCTTAGCCCTGGACAGGAACTATGGCTACACCTTC.

The rearrangement uses TRBV14 and TRBJ1-2; D is unclear. Deletions cut 6 bases from V and 5 bases from J, with 10 bases between. Germline V gives CDR1 SGHDN, CDR2 FVKESK. CDR3 length: 12 amino acids. The CDR3 DNA follows: TGTGCCAGCAGTCCAGGTCGATATGGCTACACCTTC. It translates to CASSPGRYGYTF.

This clone was seen a few times. CDR3 sequence reads: CASSEPRTLNSPLHF. The CDR3 DNA is TGTGCCAGCAGTGAACCCCGAACATTAAATTCACCCCTCCACTTT. V usage is TRBV6-1 and J usage is TRBJ1-6; D unclear. Trimming shortened V by 2 bases and J by 7 bases, and 12 bases separated the two germline ends. Germline CDR1 is MNHNS and CDR2 is SASEGT. The length of the CDR3 is 15 residues.

The rearrangement joins TRBV19 to TRBJ1-5, with D possibly being TRBD1 (6 bases). The germline V gene encodes CDR1 LNHDA and CDR2 SQIVND (reference sequence). Trimming took off 4 bases at V and 0 bases at J, with 7 bases between the two ends. The CDR3 loop spans 14 amino acids. CDR3 nucleotides: TGTGCCAGTAGTACGACAGGTAGCAATCAGCCCCAGCATTTT. Protein: CASSTTGSNQPQHF.

On this clone itself: Other DNA sequences in this specimen translate into the identical CDR3. The chain employs TRBV5-1 and TRBJ2-5; 8 bases line up with TRBD1. Germline trimming cut 4 bases from V and 3 bases from J; bases unmatched to any gene: 5. This CDR3 has 14 residues. CDR1 is SGHRS, CDR2 YFSETQ, per germline. CDR3 region: CASSPGTGEETQYF. The CDR3 DNA is TGCGCCAGCAGCCCAGGGACAGGCGAAGAGACCCAGTACTTC.

This rearrangement joins TRBV28 to TRBJ1-5, with D possibly being TRBD1 (5 bases). V lost 3 bases and J 2 bases, leaving 14 bases between the germline ends. The CDR3 length is 16 residues. CDR1 and CDR2 (germline): MDHEN, SYDVKM. The CDR3 DNA follows: TGTGCCAGCAGTTTCGCGGGGGAAGGGGGCAATCAGCCCCAGCATTTT. It specifies CASSFAGEGGNQPQHF. Full variable domain (rest looked up from reference TRBV28 and TRBJ1-5): DVKVTQSSRYLVKRTGEKVFLECVQDMDHENMFWYRQDPGLGLRLIYFSYDVKMKEKGDIPEGYSVSREKKERFSLILESASTNQTSMYLCASSFAGEGGNQPQHFGDGTRLSIL.

The chain combines TRBV11-2 with TRBJ1-4, with a weak D call TRBD1 (6 bases). V was pared by 5 bases and J by 6 bases, with 19 bases between. CDR1 SGHAT and CDR2 FQNNGV come from the germline V gene. This CDR3 has 16 amino acids. The CDR3 sequence: CASSPRGGLLDEKLFF. The CDR3, as DNA: TGTGCCAGCAGCCCCCGGGGGGGGCTCTTGGATGAAAAACTGTTTTTT.

The V gene is TRBV7-9, the J gene TRBJ2-7; D may be TRBD2 (5 bases). Germline V gives CDR1 SEHNR, CDR2 FQNEAQ (reference sequence). V lost 5 bases and J 4 bases, leaving 15 bases between the germline ends. The CDR3 spans 14 residues. CDR3 in amino acids: CASSPTDRRYEQYF. The CDR3 DNA reads as TGTGCCAGCAGCCCAACGGACCGGAGGTACGAGCAGTACTTC.

This chain uses TRBV5-1 with TRBJ1-5; D might be TRBD1 (6 bases). With 0 bases removed from V and 1 base from J, the gap between germline ends came to 8 bases. The CDR3 spans 15 residues. Germline CDR1 and CDR2: SGHRS and YFSETQ. The CDR3 sequence: CASSLEGDSNQPQHF. DNA of the CDR3: TGCGCCAGCAGCTTGGAGGGGGACAGCAATCAGCCCCAGCATTTT.

J is TRBJ2-2 and V is TRBV7-9; weak D call: TRBD2 (5 bases). The CDR3 is 14 amino acids. Between the trimmed V and J ends, which lost 5 bases and 2 bases, there was a span of 9 bases. Germline CDR1 SEHNR, CDR2 FQNEAQ (reference sequence). CDR3 sequence: CASSRGLNTGELFF. CDR3 coding DNA: TGTGCCAGCAGCCGCGGGCTTAACACCGGGGAGCTGTTTTTT. Using reference TRBV7-9 and TRBJ2-2 for the parts outside the CDR3, the full variable domain is DTGVSQNPRHKITKRGQNVTFRCDPISEHNRLYWYRQTLGQGPEFLTYFQNEAQLEKSRLLSDRFSAERPKGSFSTLEIQRTEQGDSAMYLCASSRGLNTGELFFGEGSRLTVL.

The chain carries TRBV2 and TRBJ2-2; D might be TRBD1 (6 bases). The germline V gene encodes CDR1 SNHLY and CDR2 FYNNEI. This CDR3 contains 16 residues. The V and J ends lost 6 bases and 1 base respectively, with 15 bases between them. DNA of the CDR3: TGTGCCAGCAGAAGAAGGGGCAGGGGGAACACCGGGGAGCTGTTTTTT. Translated: CASRRRGRGNTGELFF.

This sequence joins TRBV4-3 and TRBJ1-1; D remains ambiguous. The CDR3 consists of 14 residues. The germline V gene encodes CDR1 LGHNA and CDR2 YSLEER. The germline V and J ends were trimmed by 3 bases and 1 base, with 9 bases remaining between them. DNA of the CDR3: TGCGCCAGCAGCCATGGGTGGAGGAACACTGAAGCTTTCTTT. As protein: CASSHGWRNTEAFF.

The chain combines TRBV5-1 with TRBJ2-2; 8 bases fit TRBD2. Germline assignment: CDR1 SGHRS and CDR2 YFSETQ. The junction had 8 bases not matched to a gene; V was cut back by 6 bases and J by 4 bases. This CDR3 has 15 residues. The CDR3 bases are TGCGCCAGCATGCGGGGGGTCGGATCCACCGGGGAGCTGTTTTTT. This sequence encodes CASMRGVGSTGELFF.

The genes are TRBV10-1 and TRBJ2-7; 13 bases align to TRBD2. CDR3 length equals 17 residues. J was trimmed by 6 bases and V by 8 bases; bases with no gene match: 16. Germline-derived CDR1 and CDR2 are WNHNN and SYGVQD (reference sequence). CDR3 DNA sequence: TGCGCCAGCCCCAACGGACTAGCGGGAGTACGTCGTTGCGAGCAGTACTTC. It encodes CASPNGLAGVRRCEQYF.

V usage is TRBV7-2 and J usage is TRBJ1-2; D ambiguous. CDR1 is SGHTA, CDR2 FQGNSA, per germline. Trimming cost V 1 base and J 8 bases, with 17 bases left between them. The length of the CDR3 is 15 residues. CDR3 in DNA: TGTGCCAGCAGCTTAGAGGGCAGGCCGCTAGCGGGCTACACCTTC. Amino acid sequence: CASSLEGRPLAGYTF.

This clone occurred once. CDR3 in DNA: TGTGCCAGCAGGGGACAGGGCGGCTCACCCCTCCACTTT. As protein: CASRGQGGSPLHF. This rearrangement joins TRBV2 to TRBJ1-6; 9 bases map to TRBD1. Germline values: CDR1 SNHLY, CDR2 FYNNEI. V was pared by 6 bases and J by 10 bases, with 4 bases of the junction left unmatched. The CDR3 spans 13 residues.

J is TRBJ2-3 and V is TRBV7-9, with 8 nucleotides matching TRBD2. CDR3 size: 14 residues. Germline-derived CDR1 and CDR2 are SEHNR and FQNEAQ (reference sequence). J was trimmed by 5 bases and V by 7 bases; bases with no gene match: 8. CDR3 in amino acids: CASTRGGVRDTQYF. The CDR3 DNA sequence: TGTGCCAGCACCCGGGGGGGAGTTAGAGATACGCAGTATTTT. Looking up the rest from reference TRBV7-9 and TRBJ2-3 gives the full variable domain: DTGVSQNPRHKITKRGQNVTFRCDPISEHNRLYWYRQTLGQGPEFLTYFQNEAQLEKSRLLSDRFSAERPKGSFSTLEIQRTEQGDSAMYLCASTRGGVRDTQYFGPGTRLTVL.